These T cell receptor beta chains were read from a single sample in a study of blood T cell repertoires in COVID-19. Using immunoSEQ multiplex PCR, the repertoire was profiled, and TCRdb retains in-frame clones only, with some absent. Found here are about 440,000 clones, about 85% of them singletons; the top ten hold almost 2%. The sequenced sample was PBMCs or T cells enriched from blood (not recorded which). The receptor set was obtained from a woman aged 18-29 years with acute COVID-19. CDR3s include the opening cysteine and the closing phenylalanine or tryptophan. Fields, in order: J gene, clone size, V gene, D gene, CDR3 DNA, CDR3 protein. A D gene is named only where the DNA matches it firmly. A clone size is listed for some rows: how often the clone was seen (once, few, many), or a class if it is expanded.

J: TRBJ1-2; size: -; V: TRBV28; D: -; DNA: TGTGCCTGCGCCAGGGGTGCAGGTGGCTACACCTTC; CDR3: CACARGAGGYTF
J: TRBJ1-5; size: -; V: TRBV24-1; D: -; DNA: TGTGCCACCAGTGAAACAGAGTATCAGCCCCAGCATTTT; CDR3: CATSETEYQPQHF
J: TRBJ1-5; size: once; V: TRBV7-2; D: -; DNA: TGTGCCAGCAGCTTAACGGGGGGTCAGCCCCAGCATTTT; CDR3: CASSLTGGQPQHF
J: TRBJ2-3; size: -; V: TRBV12-3/TRBV12-4; D: -; DNA: TGTGCCAGCAGTTTGACATCCACAGATACGCAGTATTTT; CDR3: CASSLTSTDTQYF
J: TRBJ2-7; size: -; V: TRBV7-6; D: TRBD2; DNA: TGTGCCAGCAGCTTAGGGACTAGCGAGAGGACTTACTTGTACTTC; CDR3: CASSLGTSERTYLYF
J: TRBJ1-2; size: -; V: TRBV7-9; D: -; DNA: TGTGCCAGCAGCAGAGGGAAACAGGGAAGCACTAACTATGGCTACACCTTC; CDR3: CASSRGKQGSTNYGYTF
J: TRBJ1-2; size: -; V: TRBV29-1; D: TRBD1; DNA: TGCAGCGTACTGCCTGGACAGGGGGTCGGCTACACCTTC; CDR3: CSVLPGQGVGYTF
J: TRBJ1-2; size: -; V: TRBV21-1; D: -; DNA: TGTGCCAGCAGCAACCGGACAGAAAATTTC; CDR3: CASSNRTENF
J: TRBJ2-1; size: once; V: TRBV9; D: TRBD1; DNA: TGTGCCAGCAGCGCTGGACAGGGGGCGGGAAATGAGCAGTTCTTC; CDR3: CASSAGQGAGNEQFF
J: TRBJ1-1; size: -; V: TRBV6-4; D: -; DNA: TGTGCCAGCAGGGGCCCAGGGTTTGAAGCTTTCTTT; CDR3: CASRGPGFEAFF
J: TRBJ2-7; size: -; V: TRBV6-5; D: -; DNA: TGTGCCAGCAGCCAACGACTCAACGAGCAGTACTTC; CDR3: CASSQRLNEQYF
J: TRBJ2-7; size: -; V: TRBV2; D: TRBD1; DNA: TGTGCTAGCAGCGCTGGGACAGGACGACCCTACGAGCAGTACTTC; CDR3: CASSAGTGRPYEQYF
J: TRBJ1-2; size: -; V: TRBV5-8; D: -; DNA: TGTGCCAGCAATGGAGGGTTGGGAGCGACCATGCCTAGGGAGGGCTACACCTTC; CDR3: CASNGGLGATMPREGYTF
J: TRBJ2-7; size: -; V: TRBV28; D: -; DNA: TGTGCCAGCAGTTTAACAGCCCGTATCCCCTACGAGCAGTACTTC; CDR3: CASSLTARIPYEQYF
J: TRBJ2-7; size: -; V: TRBV28; D: TRBD1; DNA: TGTGCCAGCACTATTCCGGGACAGAGCTACGAGCAGTACTTC; CDR3: CASTIPGQSYEQYF
J: TRBJ2-7; size: -; V: TRBV6-5; D: TRBD1; DNA: TGTGCCATCGAGCCGGGACAGGGGGTTGGGGAGCAGTACTTC; CDR3: CAIEPGQGVGEQYF
J: TRBJ2-4; size: -; V: TRBV28; D: -; DNA: TGTGCCAGCAGGCCCCACAGGAGACTTTTAGCCAAAAACATTCAGTACTTC; CDR3: CASRPHRRLLAKNIQYF
J: TRBJ1-5; size: -; V: TRBV28; D: -; DNA: TGTGCCAGCAGTCCATCGGACAGAAATCAGCCCCAGCATTTT; CDR3: CASSPSDRNQPQHF
J: TRBJ2-2; size: -; V: TRBV15; D: TRBD1; DNA: TGTGCCACCAGCAGGGTGCCGGGACAGGGGGACACCGGGGAGCTGTTTTTT; CDR3: CATSRVPGQGDTGELFF
J: TRBJ2-5; size: -; V: TRBV5-1; D: TRBD1; DNA: TGCGCCAGCAGCTTGGGACAGGGAGCCGAAGAGACCCAGTACTTC; CDR3: CASSLGQGAEETQYF
J: TRBJ2-7; size: few; V: TRBV28; D: -; DNA: TGTGCCAGCAGCCAGGGGAGCTACGAGCAGTACTTC; CDR3: CASSQGSYEQYF
J: TRBJ1-1; size: -; V: TRBV6-2/TRBV6-3; D: -; DNA: TGTGCCAGCAGATACGGACTCATGAACACTGAAGCTTTCTTT; CDR3: CASRYGLMNTEAFF